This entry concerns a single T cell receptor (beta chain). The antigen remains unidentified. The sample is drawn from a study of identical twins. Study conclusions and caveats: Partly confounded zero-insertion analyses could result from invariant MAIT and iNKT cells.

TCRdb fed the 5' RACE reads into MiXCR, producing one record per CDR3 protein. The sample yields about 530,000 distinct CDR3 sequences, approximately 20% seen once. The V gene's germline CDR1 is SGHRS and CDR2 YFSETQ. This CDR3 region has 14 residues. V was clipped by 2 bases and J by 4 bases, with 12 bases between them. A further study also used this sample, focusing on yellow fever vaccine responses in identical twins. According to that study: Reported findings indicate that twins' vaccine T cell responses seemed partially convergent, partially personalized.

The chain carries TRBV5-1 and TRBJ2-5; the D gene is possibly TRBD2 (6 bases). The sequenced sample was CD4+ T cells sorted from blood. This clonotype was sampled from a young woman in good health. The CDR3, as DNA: TGCGCCAGCAGCTTCGTCCGGGGAGGAGAGACCCAGTACTTC. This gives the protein CASSFVRGGETQYF.